Below are 15 T cell receptor beta chains sequenced from a single sample in a study of CD8 T cells in Susac syndrome. With random hexamers, roughly 0.45 to 1 ug RNA was reverse transcribed. From the immunoSEQ multiplex PCR reads, TCRdb called clonotypes with MiXCR, one entry per CDR3 protein. The sample gives 200,000 to 300,000 distinct CDR3 sequences, less than 96% of which show up once; 0.095% to 0.12% is in the top ten. Sequenced material: CD4+ T cells from PBMCs. These receptors originate from a human donor with Susac syndrome.

The chain is built from TRBV19 and TRBJ2-5; 11 nucleotides line up with TRBD2. CDR3 length: 16 amino acids. CDR1 and CDR2 (germline): LNHDA, SQIVND (reference sequence). J was trimmed by 5 bases and V by 3 bases; bases with no gene match: 8. As DNA, the CDR3 is TGTGCCAGTAGTATGGGACTAGCGGAGGGGGGGGAGACCCAGTACTTC. Encoded protein: CASSMGLAEGGETQYF.

This clonotype occurred once. V usage is TRBV29-1 and J usage is TRBJ1-4; D possibly corresponds to TRBD1 (6 bases). CDR1 is SQVTM, CDR2 ANQGSEA, per germline. CDR3 size: 13 residues. The V and J ends lost 2 bases and 7 bases respectively, with 11 bases between them. CDR3 bases: TGCAGCGTTGAACCCAGGGGAGGTGAAAAACTGTTTTTT. Translation: CSVEPRGGEKLFF.

This sequence joins TRBV20-1 and TRBJ1-2; D is ambiguous. Germline loops: CDR1 DFQATT, CDR2 SNEGSKA (reference sequence). Trimming left V 3 bases short and J 2 bases short, with 16 bases between. The CDR3 is made up of 15 amino acids. In nucleotides, the CDR3 is TGCAGTGCTAGTGCCAGGAGGACCACCAACTATGGCTACACCTTC. This gives the protein CSASARRTTNYGYTF.

The chain carries TRBV30 and TRBJ1-5; D not resolved. The V gene lost 2 bases and the J gene lost 5 bases, with 10 bases spanning the gap. Germline CDR1 reads GTSNPN; CDR2 reads SVGIG (reference sequence). The CDR3 sequence is 13 residues long. CDR3 amino acids: CAWSWAPDQPQHF. The CDR3 bases are TGTGCCTGGAGTTGGGCTCCGGATCAGCCCCAGCATTTT.

V is TRBV9 and J is TRBJ1-2; tentative D call: TRBD1 (6 bases). The CDR3 consists of 12 residues. Germline V gene sequence: CDR1 SGDLS, CDR2 YYNGEE. V was trimmed by 6 bases and J by 8 bases, leaving 14 bases between them. The DNA of the CDR3 is TGTGCCAGCACCCGGCCGGGGGGCGGCTACACCTTC. Residues: CASTRPGGGYTF.

The CDR3 bases are TGTGCCAGCAGTTTATCCTACAGTGATAACACTGAAGCTTTCTTT. Translation: CASSLSYSDNTEAFF. The V and J genes are TRBV12-3 or TRBV12-4 and TRBJ1-1, with D hard to call. Between the trimmed V and J ends, which lost 2 bases and 2 bases, there was a span of 12 bases. The CDR3 consists of 15 residues.

This chain joins TRBV7-9 and TRBJ2-7; D might be TRBD2 (5 bases). The CDR3 has 14 amino acids. V was shortened by 7 bases and J by 1 base, with 14 bases between the two germline ends. The germline V gene encodes CDR1 SEHNR and CDR2 FQNEAQ (reference sequence). CDR3 bases: TGTGCCAGCAAAACCTATCCGGGGTCCTACGAGCAGTACTTC. Its protein is CASKTYPGSYEQYF. The full variable domain, rest sourced from reference TRBV7-9 and TRBJ2-7, is DTGVSQNPRHKITKRGQNVTFRCDPISEHNRLYWYRQTLGQGPEFLTYFQNEAQLEKSRLLSDRFSAERPKGSFSTLEIQRTEQGDSAMYLCASKTYPGSYEQYFGPGTRLTVT.

V usage is TRBV7-9 and J usage is TRBJ2-1; possible D gene TRBD1, 7 bases. The CDR3 runs 14 residues. CDR1 is SEHNR and CDR2 is FQNEAQ in the germline V gene (reference sequence). V was cut by 5 bases and J by 5 bases, with 13 bases left in between. This CDR3 is CASSQGEEDNEQFF. Written as DNA, the CDR3 is TGTGCCAGCAGCCAGGGGGAGGAGGACAATGAGCAGTTCTTC.

The chain is built from TRBV13 and TRBJ2-7; no definite D call. This CDR3 has 13 amino acids. CDR1 and CDR2 from the germline V gene are PRHDT and FYEKMQ (reference sequence). V shed 3 bases and J shed 6 bases, with 12 bases lying between them. The CDR3 protein is CASSFGPPVEQYF. The CDR3 nucleotides are TGTGCCAGCAGCTTCGGACCGCCGGTCGAGCAGTACTTC. Using reference TRBV13 and TRBJ2-7 for the parts outside the CDR3, the full variable domain is AAGVIQSPRHLIKEKRETATLKCYPIPRHDTVYWYQQGPGQDPQFLISFYEKMQSDKGSIPDRFSAQQFSDYHSELNMSSLELGDSALYFCASSFGPPVEQYFGPGTRLTVT.

The chain joins TRBV28 to TRBJ1-2; 7 bases align to TRBD1. J was trimmed by 6 bases and V by 4 bases; bases with no gene match: 8. Per the germline V gene, CDR1 is MDHEN and CDR2 is SYDVKM. CDR3 length equals 14 residues. CDR3 loop: CASSSEDRANGYTF. The CDR3 bases are TGTGCCAGCAGTTCAGAAGACAGGGCGAATGGCTACACCTTC.

The V and J genes are TRBV20-1 and TRBJ2-5, with D perhaps TRBD2 (5 bases). There are 16 residues in the CDR3. Trimming pared 6 bases from V and 1 base from J, leaving 21 bases between. The V gene's germline CDR1 is DFQATT and CDR2 SNEGSKA (reference sequence). The CDR3 sequence is CSARPRRLIRQETQYF. CDR3 bases: TGCAGTGCCCGCCCTCGAAGACTAATCCGCCAAGAGACCCAGTACTTC.

The V call is TRBV9, the J call TRBJ2-1; 8 bases map to TRBD2. The CDR3 totals 15 residues. The junction had 3 bases not matched to a gene; V was cut back by 0 bases and J by 4 bases. Germline V gene data show CDR1 as SGDLS and CDR2 as YYNGEE. Written as DNA, the CDR3 is TGTGCCAGCAGCGTAGCCCCGGGAGGGTACAATGAGCAGTTCTTC. Its protein product is CASSVAPGGYNEQFF.

The chain carries TRBV20-1 and TRBJ2-6, with a possible D match to TRBD2 (5 bases). V was shortened by 5 bases and J by 3 bases, with 23 bases between the two germline ends. CDR1 is DFQATT and CDR2 is SNEGSKA in the germline V gene (reference sequence). The CDR3 consists of 18 residues. CDR3 sequence (DNA): TGCAGTGCTCGTGACTTGGGCGGGCCGACGGGTGGGGCCAACGTCCTGACTTTC. Amino acid sequence: CSARDLGGPTGGANVLTF.

The J gene is TRBJ2-5, the V gene TRBV15; D remains unclear. The germline CDR1 and CDR2 sequences are LNHNV and YYDKDF (reference sequence). Trimming cost V 1 base and J 2 bases, with 5 bases left between them. This CDR3 contains 13 residues. The CDR3 DNA reads as TGTGCCACCAGCAGAGTGGCACAAGAGACCCAGTACTTC. The encoded protein is CATSRVAQETQYF.

V gene TRBV4-1 combines with J gene TRBJ2-2, with a tentative D call TRBD2 (5 bases). V was trimmed by 4 bases and J by 3 bases, leaving 12 bases between them. Germline CDR1 and CDR2: MGHRA and YSYEKL. The CDR3 has 15 amino acids. The CDR3 region is CASSRREQDTGELFF. CDR3 nucleotides: TGCGCCAGCAGCCGAAGGGAGCAGGACACCGGGGAGCTGTTTTTT.